Below are 24 T cell receptor beta chains sequenced from a single sample in a study of blood T cell repertoires in COVID-19. TCRdb's copy holds only in-frame clones and misses some; the assay was immunoSEQ multiplex PCR. This sample carries more than 150,000 clones, more than 80% of them seen once, and the ten largest clones take approximately 7%. The specimen was peripheral blood. The receptors stem from a human donor in a cohort sampled during active COVID-19.

The chain recombines TRBV18 with TRBJ2-1, with D possibly TRBD2 on 5 matching bases. This CDR3 is built from 14 residues. Trimming shortened V by 5 bases and J by 8 bases, and 16 bases separated the two germline ends. CDR1 KGHSH and CDR2 LQKENI come from the germline V gene. CDR3 sequence reads: CASSTTLLEDEQFF. The CDR3 bases are TGTGCCAGCTCAACGACGCTCTTGGAGGATGAGCAGTTCTTC.

J is TRBJ1-2 and V is TRBV5-4, with 8 bases lining up with TRBD1. Germline V gene sequence: CDR1 SGHNT, CDR2 YYREEE (reference sequence). CDR3 length: 14 amino acids. Losses at the gene ends were 2 bases for V and 4 bases for J; bases not matched to a gene: 4. Here the CDR3 DNA reads TGTGCCAGCAGCTTCAGGGGGCTGGGCTATGGCTACACCTTC. Translated: CASSFRGLGYGYTF.

The gene calls are TRBV12-3 or TRBV12-4 and TRBJ1-4; D not certain. The CDR3 covers 12 residues. V was trimmed by 4 bases and J by 8 bases, leaving 8 bases between them. The CDR3 sequence: CASSSNQEKLFF. CDR3 in DNA: TGTGCCAGCAGTTCGAACCAGGAAAAACTGTTTTTT.

The rearrangement links TRBV10-1 to TRBJ1-4; 7 bases match TRBD1. The V and J ends lost 10 bases and 6 bases, in that order; junction bases with no gene match: 5. The V gene's germline CDR1 is WNHNN and CDR2 SYGVQD (reference sequence). CDR3 length: 12 residues. CDR3: CATRTGYEKLFF. In DNA, the CDR3 is TGCGCCACCCGGACAGGATATGAAAAACTGTTTTTT.

V is TRBV5-8 and J is TRBJ2-1; 9 nucleotides agree with TRBD2. The CDR3 loop spans 16 amino acids. Germline assignment: CDR1 SGHTS and CDR2 YDEGEE. After removal of 1 base from V and 3 bases from J, the junction contained 5 bases not matched to a gene. CDR3 sequence reads: CASSLIAGDIYNEQFF. CDR3 coding DNA: TGTGCCAGCAGCTTGATAGCGGGGGACATCTACAATGAGCAGTTCTTC.

This clone was counted once. The CDR3 bases are TGTGCCAGTAGCCCAGGGGACAGGCCATACGAGCAGTACTTC. Translation gives CASSPGDRPYEQYF. V and J are TRBV19 and TRBJ2-7; 8 positions match TRBD1. The V gene end was trimmed by 6 bases and the J gene end by 4 bases; junction bases not matched to a gene: 8. In germline, CDR1 is LNHDA, CDR2 SQIVND (reference sequence). The CDR3 is 14 residues long.

The rearrangement uses TRBV2 and TRBJ2-7, with D possibly matching TRBD2 (5 bases). V was shortened by 4 bases and J by 0 bases, with 13 bases between the two germline ends. This CDR3 contains 15 residues. Germline CDR1 and CDR2: SNHLY and FYNNEI. As DNA, the CDR3 is TGTGCCAGCAGTGTAGAGGGCCGGAGCTCCTACGAGCAGTACTTC. It yields the protein CASSVEGRSSYEQYF.

A word on this clone: Different DNA sequences within this sample yield the same CDR3. The rearrangement uses TRBV5-1 and TRBJ2-7, with 9 bases fitting TRBD1. Germline CDR1 and CDR2: SGHRS and YFSETQ. This CDR3 region has 14 residues. V was pared by 4 bases and J by 1 base, with 3 bases of the junction left unmatched. The DNA for the CDR3 is TGCGCCAGCAGCGGGGGGACAGGGTCCTACGAGCAGTACTTC. Protein sequence: CASSGGTGSYEQYF.

The chain carries TRBV15 and TRBJ2-7, with 8 positions matching TRBD1. CDR3 length: 16 amino acids. CDR1 is LNHNV, CDR2 YYDKDF, per germline (reference sequence). J was trimmed by 5 bases and V by 1 base; bases with no gene match: 10. CDR3 in DNA: TGTGCCACCAGCAGAGCTCCCGACAGGGGTAGGGACGAGCAGTACTTC. Amino acid sequence: CATSRAPDRGRDEQYF. The full variable domain, in which reference TRBV15 and TRBJ2-7 provide the parts outside the CDR3, is DAMVIQNPRYQVTQFGKPVTLSCSQTLNHNVMYWYQQKSSQAPKLLFHYYDKDFNNEADTPDNFQSRRPNTSFCFLDIRSPGLGDTAMYLCATSRAPDRGRDEQYFGPGTRLTVT.

The chain couples TRBV13 to TRBJ2-7, with D unresolved. The CDR3 contains 13 residues. The V gene lost 6 bases and the J gene lost 0 bases, with 9 bases spanning the gap. CDR1 PRHDT and CDR2 FYEKMQ come from the germline V gene (reference sequence). CDR3 residues: CASSLFSSYEQYF. In DNA, the CDR3 is TGTGCCAGCAGTCTATTTAGCTCCTACGAGCAGTACTTC.

This clone is a singleton in its sample. The chain has TRBV5-6 and TRBJ1-1; unclear D gene. V lost 0 bases to trimming and J lost 0 bases, with 3 bases between them. Germline loops: CDR1 SGHDT, CDR2 YYEEEE. The CDR3 runs 13 residues. In DNA, the CDR3 is TGTGCCAGCAGCTTGGGGCTGAACACTGAAGCTTTCTTT. It specifies CASSLGLNTEAFF.

The chain has TRBV3-1 (or the pseudogene TRBV3-2) and TRBJ1-6; 7 bases are a match to TRBD1. This CDR3 is built from 22 residues. Germline CDR1 LGHDT, CDR2 YNNKEL (reference sequence). Trimming at V came to 3 bases and at J to 0 bases, leaving 20 bases not matched to a gene. The CDR3 region has the DNA TGTGCCAGCAGCCATCTCAAAGCCTGGAGGGGACAGCTGGACTCCTATAATTCACCCCTCCACTTT. Its translation: CASSHLKAWRGQLDSYNSPLHF.

The V and J genes are TRBV19 and TRBJ1-4; 7 bases are a match to TRBD1. Germline V gene data show CDR1 as LNHDA and CDR2 as SQIVND (reference sequence). The CDR3 has 16 residues. V lost 5 bases and J lost 4; bases outside the gene matches: 10. The CDR3 region has the DNA TGTGCCAGTAGTCCCTATGGGACAGCCCTTAATGAAAAACTGTTTTTT. This codes for CASSPYGTALNEKLFF.

V and J are TRBV5-1 and TRBJ2-7; maybe TRBD1 (6 bases). CDR1 is SGHRS, CDR2 YFSETQ, per germline. V dropped 2 bases and J dropped 4 bases, with 10 bases sitting between them. This CDR3 region has 13 residues. The CDR3 region is CASSFGTHYEQYF. In DNA, the CDR3 is TGCGCCAGCAGCTTCGGGACACATTACGAGCAGTACTTC.

The CDR3, as DNA: TGTGCCAGCAGCCGATATACAGGGATATCCTACGAGCAGTACTTC. Protein product: CASSRYTGISYEQYF. The rearrangement joins TRBV6-6 to TRBJ2-7, with a tentative D call TRBD1 (6 bases). There are 15 residues in the CDR3. V was clipped by 6 bases and J by 1 base, with 16 bases between them. Germline CDR1 reads MNHNY; CDR2 reads SVGAGI (reference sequence).

This chain joins TRBV9 and TRBJ1-6; D gene uncertain. With 4 bases removed from V and 8 bases from J, the gap between germline ends came to 13 bases. This CDR3 has 14 residues. Germline CDR1 and CDR2: SGDLS and YYNGEE. The CDR3 spells CASSPGNSYSPLHF. The DNA of the CDR3 is TGTGCCAGCAGCCCCGGGAACAGTTATTCACCCCTCCACTTT.

The V call is TRBV7-9, the J call TRBJ1-4, with TRBD1 matching 8 bases. J was trimmed by 7 bases and V by 5 bases; bases with no gene match: 9. Germline V gene sequence: CDR1 SEHNR, CDR2 FQNEAQ (reference sequence). This CDR3 has 15 residues. CDR3 loop: CASSKDREGGEKLFF. Written as DNA, the CDR3 is TGTGCCAGCAGCAAGGACAGGGAGGGAGGTGAAAAACTGTTTTTT.

The V and J genes are TRBV4-1 and TRBJ2-2; weak D call: TRBD2 (7 bases). V lost 4 bases and J 0 bases, leaving 15 bases between the germline ends. CDR3 length: 17 residues. Germline loops: CDR1 MGHRA, CDR2 YSYEKL. The CDR3 nucleotides read TGCGCCAGCAGCCGATTGGGGGGGCTACCGAACACCGGGGAGCTGTTTTTT. Its translation is CASSRLGGLPNTGELFF.

The chain uses TRBV29-1 and TRBJ1-1; the match to TRBD1 covers 8 bases. Germline trimming cut 1 base from V and 4 bases from J; bases unmatched to any gene: 11. The V gene's germline CDR1 is SQVTM and CDR2 ANQGSEA. This CDR3 has 16 amino acids. CDR3 protein: CSVEVLRGLVGTEAFF. The CDR3 DNA sequence: TGCAGCGTTGAAGTCCTCAGGGGGCTGGTCGGCACTGAAGCTTTCTTT.

This clone turned up a few times. The V gene is TRBV19, the J gene TRBJ1-2, with D possibly being TRBD1 (6 bases). The CDR3 length is 12 residues. Deletions cut 6 bases from V and 7 bases from J, with 12 bases between. Germline V gene data show CDR1 as LNHDA and CDR2 as SQIVND (reference sequence). In nucleotides, the CDR3 is TGTGCCAGTAGGTTTACAGGGTCTGGCTACACCTTC. It codes for CASRFTGSGYTF. Variable domain in full (rest from reference TRBV19 and TRBJ1-2): DGGITQSPKYLFRKEGQNVTLSCEQNLNHDAMYWYRQDPGQGLRLIYYSQIVNDFQKGDIAEGYSVSREKKESFPLTVTSAQKNPTAFYLCASRFTGSGYTFGSGTRLTVV.

This clone was counted between two and nine times. This chain links TRBV2 with TRBJ2-7; 7 nucleotides match TRBD1. Germline assignment: CDR1 SNHLY and CDR2 FYNNEI. V lost 5 bases, J lost 1 base, and 5 bases stayed unmatched. The CDR3 is made up of 14 amino acids. The CDR3 bases are TGTGCCAGCAGTTTGGGGGACAGTTCCTACGAGCAGTACTTC. This translates into CASSLGDSSYEQYF. The variable domain in full, with the rest retrieved from reference TRBV2 and TRBJ2-7, is EPEVTQTPSHQVTQMGQEVILRCVPISNHLYFYWYRQILGQKVEFLVSFYNNEISEKSEIFDDQFSVERPDGSNFTLKIRSTKLEDSAMYFCASSLGDSSYEQYFGPGTRLTVT.

CDR3 coding DNA: TGTGCCAGCAGCACCCGGCTGGGGCAGGGAATTGGTGGCTCCTATAATTCACCCCTCCACTTT. It specifies CASSTRLGQGIGGSYNSPLHF. V usage is TRBV6-6 and J usage is TRBJ1-6, with D maybe TRBD1 (5 bases). Trimming left V 6 bases short and J 0 bases short, with 27 bases between. The germline CDR1 and CDR2 sequences are MNHNY and SVGAGI (reference sequence). The CDR3 is 21 amino acids.

The V call is TRBV20-1, the J call TRBJ2-1; 7 bases are shared with TRBD1. V gave up 3 bases and J gave up 1 base; unmatched junction bases: 3. The CDR3 runs 14 residues. The germline V gene has CDR1 DFQATT and CDR2 SNEGSKA (reference sequence). The CDR3 DNA reads TGCAGTGCTAGTAAGGGGGCATCCTACAATGAGCAGTTCTTC. This encodes CSASKGASYNEQFF.

The chain employs TRBV6-1 and TRBJ2-2; a possible D gene is TRBD2 (5 bases). V was pared by 2 bases and J by 5 bases, with 9 bases between. This CDR3 comprises 14 residues. The germline gives CDR1 MNHNS, CDR2 SASEGT. CDR3 protein: CASSEYSGTGELFF. As DNA, the CDR3 is TGTGCCAGCAGTGAATACAGCGGTACCGGGGAGCTGTTTTTT.